This T cell receptor beta chain was retrieved from a study of blood T cell repertoires in COVID-19. The protocol was immunoSEQ multiplex PCR, while the TCRdb copy is restricted to in-frame clones and leaves out a portion. The table has some 170,000 clones, 80% to 90% seen once; the top ten hold approximately 4.1%. V lost 3 bases and J lost 4; bases outside the gene matches: 11. The CDR3 spans 16 residues. Germline V gives CDR1 LGHNA, CDR2 YSLEER. Sequencing was done on a sample of peripheral blood. The clonotype originates from an older woman who had recovered from COVID-19. The rearrangement joins TRBV4-3 to TRBJ1-1, with TRBD1 matching over 7 bases. The CDR3 sequence is CASSQARGTAPTEAFF. The CDR3 DNA reads TGCGCCAGCAGCCAGGCCCGGGGGACAGCTCCCACTGAAGCTTTCTTT.